These 20 T cell receptor beta chains share one sample of origin, sequenced in a study of blood T cell repertoires in COVID-19. Produced via immunoSEQ multiplex PCR; TCRdb's table is partial and in-frame only. The table lists 210,000 or so clones, approximately 91% of them singletons. The specimen was peripheral blood. These receptors were obtained from a woman aged 40 to 49 with acute or convalescent COVID-19.

The chain couples TRBV28 to TRBJ1-2; D is possibly TRBD1 (5 bases). V lost 3 bases and J 3 bases, leaving 17 bases between the germline ends. Germline CDR1 reads MDHEN; CDR2 reads SYDVKM. There are 16 residues in the CDR3. The CDR3: CASSLGGVRSHYGYTF. In DNA form, the CDR3 reads TGTGCCAGCAGTTTGGGGGGGGTGAGGTCCCACTATGGCTACACCTTC.

The genes are TRBV14 and TRBJ2-2; a possible D gene is TRBD1 (6 bases). The V end was cut by 4 bases, the J end by 0 bases, with 21 bases between. CDR1 SGHDN and CDR2 FVKESK come from the germline V gene. CDR3 length: 19 amino acids. CDR3 amino acids: CASSLTRTGFRANTGELFF. The CDR3 DNA follows: TGTGCCAGCAGCCTCACGCGAACAGGGTTTAGGGCGAACACCGGGGAGCTGTTTTTT.

The CDR3 here is CASSYSHSLYNEQFF. The CDR3 nucleotides are TGTGCCAGCAGTTACTCTCATAGCCTCTACAATGAGCAGTTCTTC. This chain connects TRBV6-5 to TRBJ2-1; D is unresolved. This CDR3 region has 15 residues. CDR1 is MNHEY, CDR2 SVGAGI, per germline. V was pared by 0 bases and J by 3 bases, with 9 bases between.

The chain combines TRBV6-1 with TRBJ1-1; 9 bases match TRBD1. The CDR3 spans 13 residues. CDR1 is MNHNS, CDR2 SASEGT, per germline. V was clipped by 6 bases and J by 4 bases; unmatched bases: 3. CDR3 nucleotides: TGTGCCAGCAGGTTGGGACAGGGCACTGAAGCTTTCTTT. This codes for CASRLGQGTEAFF.

This chain connects TRBV5-4 to TRBJ2-3; a weak D match, TRBD1 (5 bases). The germline CDR1 and CDR2 sequences are SGHNT and YYREEE (reference sequence). The CDR3 extends over 14 amino acids. With 0 bases removed from V and 3 bases from J, the gap between germline ends came to 8 bases. In DNA form, the CDR3 reads TGTGCCAGCAGCTTGGGAGCAGGGACAGATACGCAGTATTTT. As protein: CASSLGAGTDTQYF. The variable domain in full, completed from reference TRBV5-4 and TRBJ2-3, reads ETGVTQSPTHLIKTRGQQVTLRCSSQSGHNTVSWYQQALGQGPQFIFQYYREEENGRGNFPPRFSGLQFPNYSSELNVNALELDDSALYLCASSLGAGTDTQYFGPGTRLTVL.

This clone was seen once. J is TRBJ2-5 and V is TRBV7-8; possible D gene TRBD1, 5 bases. Deletions cut 5 bases from V and 4 bases from J, with 17 bases between. The CDR3 has 15 residues. Per the germline V gene, CDR1 is SGHVS and CDR2 is FQNEAQ. CDR3 loop: CASSNRIANAETQYF. The CDR3, as DNA: TGTGCCAGCAGCAACAGGATTGCTAACGCAGAGACCCAGTACTTC.

CDR3 loop: CASMGTGVGGYTF. For the CDR3, the DNA is TGTGCCAGCATGGGGACAGGGGTAGGTGGCTACACCTTC. This chain connects TRBV6-5 to TRBJ1-2; 10 bases align to TRBD1. Germline-derived CDR1 and CDR2 are MNHEY and SVGAGI. Trimming cost V 7 bases and J 7 bases; bases outside gene matches: 6. There are 13 residues in the CDR3.

The V gene is TRBV5-4, the J gene TRBJ1-5, with D tentatively TRBD1 (6 bases). Between the trimmed V and J ends, which lost 6 bases and 0 bases, there was a span of 16 bases. CDR1 SGHNT and CDR2 YYREEE come from the germline V gene (reference sequence). The CDR3 spans 16 residues. The chain's CDR3 is CASTPDRRYSNQPQHF. The CDR3 nucleotides are TGTGCCAGCACCCCGGACAGAAGATATAGCAATCAGCCCCAGCATTTT.

The V gene is TRBV6-1, the J gene TRBJ2-7, with TRBD1 matching over 7 bases. Germline lookup yields CDR1 MNHNS and CDR2 SASEGT. The CDR3 spans 15 residues. V lost 2 bases, J lost 6 bases, and 10 bases stayed unmatched. The DNA of the CDR3 is TGTGCCAGCAGTGAAAGTGGCGAGGGGGCGGCCGAGCAGTACGTC. Translated, it gives CASSESGEGAAEQYV.

This clone was detected only a few times. The V and J genes are TRBV19 and TRBJ2-1, with 9 bases fitting TRBD2. This CDR3 comprises 16 residues. J was trimmed by 4 bases and V by 2 bases; bases with no gene match: 6. Germline V gene lookup returns CDR1 LNHDA and CDR2 SQIVND (reference sequence). CDR3 nucleotide sequence: TGTGCCAGTAGTATATACGGCGGGAGGGCTTACAATGAGCAGTTCTTC. It yields the protein CASSIYGGRAYNEQFF.

V gene TRBV4-1 combines with J gene TRBJ1-2; D is unclear. There are 16 residues in the CDR3. Trimming took 0 bases from V and 0 from J, leaving 11 bases between them. Germline assignment: CDR1 MGHRA and CDR2 YSYEKL. CDR3 sequence: CASSQEPQKANYGYTF. The DNA for the CDR3 is TGCGCCAGCAGCCAAGAACCCCAGAAAGCTAACTATGGCTACACCTTC.

The rearrangement links TRBV4-1 to TRBJ2-7; TRBD2 might be the D (6 bases). The CDR3 runs 15 residues. V lost 4 bases, J lost 2 bases, and 15 bases lay in between. CDR1 is MGHRA, CDR2 YSYEKL, per germline. The CDR3, as DNA: TGCGCCAGCAGCCCGACCCCCAGGGAGGCCTACGAGCAGTACGTC. Protein sequence: CASSPTPREAYEQYV.

This sequence joins TRBV4-2 and TRBJ1-6, with TRBD1 matching over 8 bases. Per germline, CDR1 LGHNA and CDR2 YNFKEQ. This CDR3 is built from 15 residues. V was pared by 0 bases and J by 7 bases, with 2 bases of the junction left unmatched. The CDR3 coding sequence is TGTGCCAGCAGCCAAGAAGGGACAGGCAATTCACCCCTCCACTTT. Translated, it gives CASSQEGTGNSPLHF.

The V gene is TRBV15, the J gene TRBJ2-3; D is unclear. Germline values: CDR1 LNHNV, CDR2 YYDKDF (reference sequence). V shed 5 bases and J shed 4 bases, with 10 bases lying between them. This CDR3 is built from 13 residues. The CDR3, as DNA: TGTGCCACCAGCCCTACTCTCCCAGATACGCAGTATTTT. Translated: CATSPTLPDTQYF.

This rearrangement joins TRBV10-1 to TRBJ2-2, with 8 bases identical to TRBD1. The CDR3 covers 13 residues. Germline assignment: CDR1 WNHNN and CDR2 SYGVQD (reference sequence). Trimming took 6 bases from V and 6 from J; bases not matched to a gene: 3. CDR3 loop: CASSLGQAGELFF. The CDR3 DNA sequence: TGCGCCAGCAGCTTGGGACAGGCCGGGGAGCTGTTTTTT.

The chain joins TRBV4-1 to TRBJ1-4; tentatively, D is TRBD1 (6 bases). This CDR3 contains 16 residues. Trimming took 4 bases from V and 3 from J, leaving 15 bases between them. Per germline, CDR1 MGHRA and CDR2 YSYEKL. The CDR3 DNA is TGCGCCAGCAGCCTTGAGAACAGGGCAGCTAATGAAAAACTGTTTTTT. It yields the protein CASSLENRAANEKLFF.

The chain combines TRBV5-6 with TRBJ1-2; TRBD1 aligns across 7 bases. Germline V lookup: CDR1 SGHDT, CDR2 YYEEEE. J was trimmed by 7 bases and V by 2 bases; bases with no gene match: 11. The CDR3 extends over 15 amino acids. DNA for the CDR3: TGTGCCAGCAGCTTCACAGGGGCGCAGGGTTCTGGCTACACCTTC. Translation: CASSFTGAQGSGYTF.

This chain uses TRBV6-5 with TRBJ2-1, with D possibly matching TRBD1 (5 bases). This CDR3 has 13 residues. Germline CDR1 and CDR2: MNHEY and SVGAGI. Trimming shortened V by 2 bases and J by 8 bases, and 10 bases separated the two germline ends. This CDR3 reads CASSYRQGDEQFF. CDR3 sequence (DNA): TGTGCCAGCAGTTACCGTCAGGGCGATGAGCAGTTCTTC.

Concerning this clone itself: At one boundary the junction diverges from the germline segment, which might be a read error. The chain couples TRBV14 to TRBJ1-2; 7 nucleotides align to TRBD1. Looked up from germline, CDR1 is SGHDN and CDR2 is FVKESK. This CDR3 has 14 residues. The CDR3 loop is CASSRKGGGYDYTF. The CDR3 DNA follows: TGTGCCAGCAGCCGGAAAGGGGGCGGCTATGACTACACCTTC.

This chain connects TRBV15 to TRBJ2-7, with no clear D. Germline V lookup: CDR1 LNHNV, CDR2 YYDKDF (reference sequence). V gave up 3 bases and J gave up 3 bases, with 9 bases separating them. The CDR3 consists of 13 residues. Here the CDR3 reads CATSRDYSYEQYV. The CDR3 region has the DNA TGTGCCACCAGCAGGGATTACAGCTACGAGCAGTACGTC.